This T cell receptor beta chain was recorded in a study of blood T cell repertoires in COVID-19. Study in general: COVID-19 samples from acute and convalescent phases originated in the United States, Italy and Spain.

Only in-frame clones appear in the TCRdb table, and some are missing; sequencing was by immunoSEQ multiplex PCR. The table shows a few hundred thousand clones, with 80% to 85% occurring only once. Per the germline V gene, CDR1 is KGHSH and CDR2 is LQKENI. The CDR3 has 13 amino acids. V shed 2 bases and J shed 1 base, with 5 bases lying between them. The material sequenced was peripheral blood. This chain links TRBV18 with TRBJ1-1; D unclear. This clonotype was obtained from a woman aged 80 or older with active or convalescent COVID-19. The CDR3 reads CASSPGPNTEAFF. CDR3 sequence (DNA): TGTGCCAGCTCACCAGGGCCGAACACTGAAGCTTTCTTT.